These 20 T cell receptor beta chains were sequenced from one sample in a study of long-term antiretroviral therapy in people with HIV. It was version v3.0 of the immunoSEQ assay that was run at survey level. This table comes from immunoSEQ multiplex PCR, and its TCRdb copy is limited to in-frame clones, with some not included. The sample records more than 11,000 clones, 65% to 90% being singletons. Material: unsorted PBMCs, obtained 0.4 years after starting antiretroviral therapy. All receptors derive from a man aged 30 to 45 with HIV.

In the case of this clone: The same CDR3 also results from other DNA sequences found in this sample. The rearrangement joins TRBV7-2 to TRBJ2-1, with TRBD2 matching over 7 bases. CDR1 is SGHTA and CDR2 is FQGNSA in the germline V gene. The CDR3 is made up of 15 amino acids. V trimming: 4 bases; J trimming: 3 bases; junction bases outside the gene matches: 6. This chain's CDR3 is CASSSTGTNYNEQFF. CDR3 DNA: TGTGCCAGCAGCTCAACCGGGACTAACTACAATGAGCAGTTCTTC.

This chain connects TRBV28 to TRBJ1-2; unclear D gene. Trimming took 1 base from V and 2 from J, leaving 11 bases between them. Per the germline V gene, CDR1 is MDHEN and CDR2 is SYDVKM. The CDR3 totals 15 residues. The CDR3 region has the DNA TGTGCCAGCAGTTTATACACCATGCTAAACTATGGCTACACCTTC. Amino acid sequence: CASSLYTMLNYGYTF.

The chain combines TRBV5-1 with TRBJ2-2, with 7 positions matching TRBD1. The V segment lost 2 bases and the J segment 6 bases; nucleotides outside the gene matches: 10. The length of the CDR3 is 16 residues. The germline V gene encodes CDR1 SGHRS and CDR2 YFSETQ. CDR3 nucleotides: TGCGCCAGCAGCTTAACGACAGGGCGAAGCGCCGGGGAGCTGTTTTTT. It yields the protein CASSLTTGRSAGELFF.

This clone has just one count. J is TRBJ1-6 and V is TRBV27, with TRBD1 as a possible D gene (6 bases). V was trimmed by 6 bases and J by 7 bases, leaving 13 bases between them. Germline CDR1 MNHEY, CDR2 SMNVEV (reference sequence). The length of the CDR3 is 14 residues. CDR3 DNA sequence: TGTGCCAGCAGGAGGGGGGACTTCAATTCACCCCTCCACTTT. Residues: CASRRGDFNSPLHF.

The chain links TRBV5-8 to TRBJ1-2, with a weak D call TRBD1 (6 bases). This CDR3 is 15 amino acids long. Germline V gene lookup returns CDR1 SGHTS and CDR2 YDEGEE. With 6 bases removed from V and 1 base from J, the gap between germline ends came to 16 bases. The CDR3 DNA reads TGTGCCAGCACCCTAGGGGGATCTCATAACTATGGCTACACCTTC. Translated, it gives CASTLGGSHNYGYTF.

The chain joins TRBV6-6 to TRBJ2-1; D is unclear. Germline CDR1 is MNHNY and CDR2 is SVGAGI (reference sequence). V was shortened by 7 bases and J by 5 bases, with 18 bases between the two germline ends. This CDR3 is 15 amino acids long. This CDR3 is CASTPTVAGNNEQFF. The CDR3 coding sequence is TGTGCCAGCACCCCGACGGTGGCCGGCAACAATGAGCAGTTCTTC.

This rearrangement joins TRBV29-1 to TRBJ1-1; possible D gene TRBD1, 6 bases. This CDR3 is 14 amino acids long. The germline gives CDR1 SQVTM, CDR2 ANQGSEA. Trimming shortened V by 3 bases and J by 5 bases, and 16 bases separated the two germline ends. The DNA for the CDR3 is TGCAGCGTTGATTGGGCAGGGGTGTTAACTGAAGCTTTCTTT. Amino acids: CSVDWAGVLTEAFF. Full variable domain (outside the CDR3, taken from reference TRBV29-1 and TRBJ1-1): SAVISQKPSRDICQRGTSLTIQCQVDSQVTMMFWYRQQPGQSLTLIATANQGSEATYESGFVIDKFPISRPNLTFSTLTVSNMSPEDSSIYLCSVDWAGVLTEAFFGQGTRLTVV.

This chain uses TRBV7-9 with TRBJ2-7, with TRBD1 identical over 9 bases. The CDR3 is 14 amino acids. Per the germline V gene, CDR1 is SEHNR and CDR2 is FQNEAQ (reference sequence). With V trimmed by 1 base and J by 5 bases, 3 bases remained unmatched. The CDR3: CASSLGTGGNEQYF. In nucleotides, the CDR3 is TGTGCCAGCAGCTTAGGCACAGGGGGCAACGAGCAGTACTTC.

The chain carries TRBV19 and TRBJ1-2; unclear D gene. Per germline, CDR1 LNHDA and CDR2 SQIVND (reference sequence). The CDR3 length is 13 residues. The V and J ends lost 6 bases and 0 bases respectively, with 8 bases between them. CDR3 nucleotides: TGTGCCAGTAGAGGCAGAACTAACTATGGCTACACCTTC. This translates into CASRGRTNYGYTF.

The J gene is TRBJ2-5, the V gene TRBV28; a possible D gene is TRBD1 (5 bases). V was trimmed by 7 bases and J by 7 bases, leaving 16 bases between them. Germline CDR1 reads MDHEN; CDR2 reads SYDVKM. The CDR3 has 13 amino acids. Written as DNA, the CDR3 is TGTGCCAGCAACCTAGTTCTGGGGCGGACCCAGTACTTC. Translation gives CASNLVLGRTQYF.

The CDR3 DNA sequence: TGTGCCAGCAGCTTGTCCGCATCCACTGAAGCTTTCTTT. Translating it yields CASSLSASTEAFF. V usage is TRBV5-6 and J usage is TRBJ1-1, with unresolved D. Trimming pared 1 base from V and 4 bases from J, leaving 8 bases between. The CDR3 sequence is 13 residues long. Germline V gene data show CDR1 as SGHDT and CDR2 as YYEEEE. Full variable domain (remainder filled in from reference TRBV5-6 and TRBJ1-1): DAGVTQSPTHLIKTRGQQVTLRCSPKSGHDTVSWYQQALGQGPQFIFQYYEEEERQRGNFPDRFSGHQFPNYSSELNVNALLLGDSALYLCASSLSASTEAFFGQGTRLTVV.

The rearrangement joins TRBV5-1 to TRBJ1-2; 9 bases map to TRBD1. V was clipped by 4 bases and J by 5 bases; unmatched bases: 3. This CDR3 region has 13 residues. Germline-derived CDR1 and CDR2 are SGHRS and YFSETQ. The CDR3 is CASSIDRGYGYTF. Written as DNA, the CDR3 is TGCGCCAGCAGCATCGACAGGGGGTATGGCTACACCTTC.

The gene calls are TRBV4-3 and TRBJ2-6, with a weak D call TRBD1 (6 bases). CDR3 length equals 18 residues. V gave up 4 bases and J gave up 0 bases, with 16 bases separating them. CDR1 and CDR2 from the germline V gene are LGHNA and YSLEER. CDR3 coding DNA: TGCGCCAGCAGCCGCGGACAGTCCCCAAGCTCTGGGGCCAACGTCCTGACTTTC. It specifies CASSRGQSPSSGANVLTF.

The CDR3 sequence is CASTPGGRQETQYF. CDR3 in DNA: TGTGCCAGCACCCCAGGGGGTAGGCAAGAGACCCAGTACTTC. The chain employs TRBV27 and TRBJ2-5, with 7 bases fitting TRBD1. Losses at the gene ends were 7 bases for V and 2 bases for J; bases not matched to a gene: 7. This CDR3 has 14 amino acids. The V gene's germline CDR1 is MNHEY and CDR2 SMNVEV (reference sequence).

The chain combines TRBV5-1 with TRBJ1-4; tentative D call: TRBD1 (5 bases). Trimming pared 0 bases from V and 4 bases from J, leaving 7 bases between. CDR3 length: 14 amino acids. Germline V lookup: CDR1 SGHRS, CDR2 YFSETQ. The chain's CDR3 is CASSLGQGNEKLFF. In DNA form, the CDR3 reads TGCGCCAGCAGCTTGGGGCAGGGTAATGAAAAACTGTTTTTT.

V and J are TRBV29-1 and TRBJ1-1, with a possible D match to TRBD1 (6 bases). V lost 4 bases and J 7 bases, leaving 19 bases between the germline ends. Germline V gene lookup returns CDR1 SQVTM and CDR2 ANQGSEA. CDR3 length equals 14 residues. CDR3 DNA: TGCAGCGTTGCTAGAGGCAGGGGCGAGGGTGAAGCTTTCTTT. This sequence encodes CSVARGRGEGEAFF.

The gene calls are TRBV4-3 and TRBJ2-7; D may be TRBD2 (5 bases). V lost 3 bases and J lost 7, with 13 bases in between. CDR3 length: 13 amino acids. Germline loops: CDR1 LGHNA, CDR2 YSLEER. CDR3 nucleotides: TGCGCCAGCAGCCATGATTGGACGGGAGAGCAGTACTTC. Its protein is CASSHDWTGEQYF.

This chain joins TRBV5-4 and TRBJ2-7; 8 bases agree with TRBD1. Trimming cost V 4 bases and J 2 bases; bases outside gene matches: 8. CDR1 and CDR2 (germline): SGHNT, YYREEE (reference sequence). This CDR3 spans 15 amino acids. The CDR3 region is CASSPGGTGTYEQYF. Written as DNA, the CDR3 is TGTGCCAGCAGCCCTGGAGGGACAGGAACCTACGAGCAGTACTTC.

The rearrangement uses TRBV6-5 and TRBJ1-2, with D tentatively TRBD1 (5 bases). This CDR3 comprises 15 residues. Germline CDR1 is MNHEY and CDR2 is SVGAGI. V lost 6 bases, J lost 2 bases, and 16 bases lay in between. CDR3 nucleotide sequence: TGTGCCAGCAGGATTCAGGGTTGGGGGAACTATGGCTACACCTTC. As protein: CASRIQGWGNYGYTF.

This clone was seen once. The chain recombines TRBV11-2 with TRBJ2-7; unclear D gene. The CDR3 has 12 amino acids. Germline values: CDR1 SGHAT, CDR2 FQNNGV. Trimming left V 1 base short and J 6 bases short, with 7 bases between. The CDR3 region has the DNA TGTGCCAGCAGCTTAGTTTCGGGCGAGCAGTACTTC. Its protein product is CASSLVSGEQYF.